The 30 T cell receptor beta chains below come from one sample, sequenced in a study of blood T cell repertoires in COVID-19 (dated by TCRdb to about 2020). Receptor libraries were prepared by the immunoSEQ multiplex PCR assay. As stored in TCRdb, this immuneACCESS dataset retains in-frame rearrangements with V and J assigned. A fraction of the clones does not appear; measured against another copy, unresolved V genes explain less than half of the discrepancy, and the remainder lacks a known reason. Present in this sample are 140,000 to 150,000 clones, about 82% of which were seen just once. Roughly 3% of the sample is held by the ten biggest clonotypes. Sequencing was carried out using peripheral blood. All receptors come from a woman aged 40 to 55 with active or convalescent COVID-19.

The chain couples TRBV6-6 to TRBJ2-1; TRBD2 matches 10 bases. This CDR3 is built from 15 residues. Looked up from germline, CDR1 is MNHNY and CDR2 is SVGAGI (reference sequence). Trimming at V came to 4 bases and at J to 8 bases, leaving 8 bases not matched to a gene. Written as DNA, the CDR3 is TGTGCCAGCAGTTTTACAGCGGGAGGGCCCGATGAGCAGTTCTTC. As protein: CASSFTAGGPDEQFF.

V and J are TRBV27 and TRBJ2-3, with 12 positions matching TRBD2. J lost 5 bases, V lost 3 bases, and 15 bases had no gene match. CDR1 is MNHEY, CDR2 SMNVEV, per germline (reference sequence). CDR3 length: 19 residues. CDR3 loop: CASSFIPPTSGGHVDTQYF. The CDR3 nucleotides read TGTGCCAGCAGTTTCATACCCCCCACTAGCGGGGGGCATGTAGATACGCAGTATTTT.

J is TRBJ2-2 and V is TRBV5-1; 12 nucleotides line up with TRBD2. The CDR3 is 16 residues long. Germline V lookup: CDR1 SGHRS, CDR2 YFSETQ. The J segment lost 1 base and the V segment lost 4 bases, leaving 2 bases of the junction unmatched. The CDR3 bases are TGCGCCAGCAGCCCGGGACTAGCGGGGAACACCGGGGAGCTGTTTTTT. The encoded protein is CASSPGLAGNTGELFF.

This chain links TRBV19 with TRBJ1-5; D remains ambiguous. The CDR3 loop spans 16 amino acids. With 5 bases removed from V and 1 base from J, the gap between germline ends came to 15 bases. Germline CDR1 and CDR2: LNHDA and SQIVND (reference sequence). The CDR3 region has the DNA TGTGCCAGTAGTCCCCGAGGCCAACCAAGCAATCAGCCCCAGCATTTT. Translation gives CASSPRGQPSNQPQHF.

The chain has TRBV19 and TRBJ1-1; possible D gene TRBD1, 5 bases. The CDR3 spans 17 residues. Germline values: CDR1 LNHDA, CDR2 SQIVND (reference sequence). Trimming took off 7 bases at V and 1 base at J, with 22 bases between the two ends. CDR3 bases: TGTGCCAGTAACCCGCGAAGGGGCCCCACGGGGAACACTGAAGCTTTCTTT. The encoded protein is CASNPRRGPTGNTEAFF.

CDR3 residues: CASSLIGQGNIQYF. The DNA of the CDR3 is TGTGCCAGCAGCCTAATTGGACAGGGAAACATTCAGTACTTC. The chain has TRBV7-9 and TRBJ2-4; 8 nucleotides line up with TRBD1. The ends lost 5 bases at V and 6 bases at J; junction bases unmatched: 6. Germline assignment: CDR1 SEHNR and CDR2 FQNEAQ (reference sequence). The CDR3 is 14 amino acids.

V is TRBV7-2 and J is TRBJ2-5, with 13 bases identical to TRBD2. This CDR3 has 18 residues. Germline loops: CDR1 SGHTA, CDR2 FQGNSA. The trim removed 5 bases at V and 4 bases at J, leaving 13 bases unmatched. The CDR3 sequence: CASSPRRGTSGARETQYF. Written as DNA, the CDR3 is TGTGCCAGCAGCCCGCGGCGGGGGACTAGCGGGGCGAGAGAGACCCAGTACTTC.

The chain links TRBV2 to TRBJ2-5, with 8 bases fitting TRBD2. The CDR3 loop spans 16 amino acids. With 2 bases clipped from V and 2 bases from J, the junction kept 7 bases outside the gene matches. CDR1 is SNHLY and CDR2 is FYNNEI in the germline V gene. The CDR3 DNA is TGTGCCAGCAGTGAACGGGTCGGGGGGGTTCAAGAGACCCAGTACTTC. This encodes CASSERVGGVQETQYF. Looking up the rest from reference TRBV2 and TRBJ2-5 gives the full variable domain: EPEVTQTPSHQVTQMGQEVILRCVPISNHLYFYWYRQILGQKVEFLVSFYNNEISEKSEIFDDQFSVERPDGSNFTLKIRSTKLEDSAMYFCASSERVGGVQETQYFGPGTRLLVL.

This clone was detected a few times. The rearrangement uses TRBV27 and TRBJ2-5; D perhaps matches TRBD2 (5 bases). This CDR3 has 16 residues. Germline CDR1 and CDR2: MNHEY and SMNVEV (reference sequence). The germline V and J ends were trimmed by 4 bases and 6 bases, with 21 bases remaining between them. The CDR3 coding sequence is TGTGCCAGCAGTTCCGTGGGGAGAGGGCCCTCAAAGACCCAGTACTTC. Amino acid sequence: CASSSVGRGPSKTQYF.

The rearrangement links TRBV2 to TRBJ2-1; weak D call: TRBD1 (6 bases). Germline V gives CDR1 SNHLY, CDR2 FYNNEI. V gave up 3 bases and J gave up 2 bases, with 11 bases separating them. The CDR3 is made up of 15 amino acids. The CDR3 sequence is CASSEQGLTYNEQFF. The CDR3 nucleotides are TGTGCCAGCAGTGAGCAGGGGCTGACCTACAATGAGCAGTTCTTC.

J is TRBJ2-3 and V is TRBV6-4, with 9 nucleotides matching TRBD2. Germline V lookup: CDR1 MRHNA, CDR2 SNTAGT. V dropped 6 bases and J dropped 2; count of bases not matched to a gene: 9. The CDR3 runs to 16 residues. CDR3 region: CASSATSGGLTDTQYF. CDR3 bases: TGTGCCAGCAGCGCGACTAGCGGAGGGCTCACAGATACGCAGTATTTT.

The chain is built from TRBV28 and TRBJ1-5; D is unclear. Looked up from germline, CDR1 is MDHEN and CDR2 is SYDVKM. V lost 1 base and J lost 2, with 6 bases in between. CDR3 length equals 14 residues. CDR3 residues: CASSLLAGNQPQHF. The CDR3 DNA is TGTGCCAGCAGTTTATTGGCAGGCAATCAGCCCCAGCATTTT. Filled out from reference TRBV28 and TRBJ1-5, the complete variable domain reads DVKVTQSSRYLVKRTGEKVFLECVQDMDHENMFWYRQDPGLGLRLIYFSYDVKMKEKGDIPEGYSVSREKKERFSLILESASTNQTSMYLCASSLLAGNQPQHFGDGTRLSIL.

The rearrangement joins TRBV9 to TRBJ1-5, with D tentatively TRBD1 (5 bases). The CDR3 has 15 amino acids. Trimming shortened V by 0 bases and J by 4 bases, and 11 bases separated the two germline ends. Germline CDR1 SGDLS, CDR2 YYNGEE. This CDR3 is CASSVGQGRNQPQHF. Written as DNA, the CDR3 is TGTGCCAGCAGCGTAGGCCAGGGCCGTAATCAGCCCCAGCATTTT.

The rearrangement links TRBV7-9 to TRBJ1-4; TRBD1 agrees at 9 bases. The junction had 9 bases not matched to a gene; V was cut back by 6 bases and J by 7 bases. This CDR3 has 15 amino acids. Germline V gene data show CDR1 as SEHNR and CDR2 as FQNEAQ (reference sequence). CDR3 DNA: TGTGCCAGCAGATTTACAGGGGGCCGAGGTGAAAAACTGTTTTTT. This sequence encodes CASRFTGGRGEKLFF.

The V and J genes are TRBV15 and TRBJ1-6, with 11 bases matching TRBD1. V gave up 3 bases and J gave up 7 bases; unmatched junction bases: 14. This CDR3 spans 19 amino acids. Germline values: CDR1 LNHNV, CDR2 YYDKDF (reference sequence). The DNA of the CDR3 is TGTGCCACCAGCAGTAGAGCTGGACAGGGGGCTAATCGCAATTCACCCCTCCACTTT. This sequence encodes CATSSRAGQGANRNSPLHF. Complete variable domain (other parts from reference TRBV15 and TRBJ1-6): DAMVIQNPRYQVTQFGKPVTLSCSQTLNHNVMYWYQQKSSQAPKLLFHYYDKDFNNEADTPDNFQSRRPNTSFCFLDIRSPGLGDTAMYLCATSSRAGQGANRNSPLHFGNGTRLTVT.

This clone was counted only a few times. This sequence joins TRBV28 and TRBJ1-2, with D possibly being TRBD1 (6 bases). Trimming took 6 bases from V and 4 from J, leaving 12 bases between them. Germline CDR1 MDHEN, CDR2 SYDVKM. The CDR3 totals 13 residues. The CDR3 sequence: CASSYGQFYGYTF. DNA for the CDR3: TGTGCCAGCAGCTACGGACAGTTCTATGGCTACACCTTC.

V is TRBV11-2 and J is TRBJ1-3; D is uncertain. Deletions cut 4 bases from V and 0 bases from J, with 10 bases between. The CDR3 consists of 15 residues. In germline, CDR1 is SGHAT, CDR2 FQNNGV. CDR3 protein: CASSSLSVSGNTIYF. The CDR3 bases are TGTGCCAGCAGCTCCCTTAGTGTCTCTGGAAACACCATATATTTT. Combining the CDR3 with reference TRBV11-2 and TRBJ1-3 gives the whole variable domain EAGVAQSPRYKIIEKRQSVAFWCNPISGHATLYWYQQILGQGPKLLIQFQNNGVVDDSQLPKDRFSAERLKGVDSTLKIQPAKLEDSAVYLCASSSLSVSGNTIYFGEGSWLTVV.

The chain is built from TRBV6-5 and TRBJ1-4, with D possibly TRBD1 on 6 matching bases. V was pared by 3 bases and J by 0 bases, with 8 bases between. The germline V gene encodes CDR1 MNHEY and CDR2 SVGAGI. This CDR3 spans 15 amino acids. The CDR3 spells CASSYRGSTNEKLFF. As DNA, the CDR3 is TGTGCCAGCAGTTATAGGGGGTCAACTAATGAAAAACTGTTTTTT.

The V and J genes are TRBV3-1 (or the pseudogene TRBV3-2) and TRBJ2-4; TRBD1 aligns across 10 bases. Germline V gene lookup returns CDR1 LGHDT and CDR2 YNNKEL (reference sequence). The CDR3 runs 17 residues. Unmatched junction bases numbered 3, after V lost 1 base and J lost 0 bases. This CDR3 reads CASSQGQGAVAKNIQYF. CDR3 nucleotide sequence: TGTGCCAGCAGCCAAGGACAGGGGGCGGTAGCCAAAAACATTCAGTACTTC.

This chain uses TRBV3-1 (or the pseudogene TRBV3-2) with TRBJ2-4; TRBD2 matches 7 bases. The CDR3 consists of 16 residues. Trimming removed 1 base from V and 4 bases from J; junction bases left unmatched: 7. The germline gives CDR1 LGHDT, CDR2 YNNKEL (reference sequence). The CDR3 is CASSQGVGGSKNIQYF. CDR3 nucleotide sequence: TGTGCCAGCAGCCAAGGTGTGGGAGGGTCAAAAAACATTCAGTACTTC.

The gene calls are TRBV7-9 and TRBJ1-5; 7 bases agree with TRBD1. Looked up from germline, CDR1 is SEHNR and CDR2 is FQNEAQ (reference sequence). The CDR3 is 14 amino acids. The J segment lost 5 bases and the V segment lost 3 bases, leaving 4 bases of the junction unmatched. The DNA of the CDR3 is TGTGCCAGCAGCTTCGACAGGGCGGATCAGCCCCAGCATTTT. It codes for CASSFDRADQPQHF.

The chain is built from TRBV10-1 and TRBJ1-4; possible D gene TRBD1, 5 bases. The germline gives CDR1 WNHNN, CDR2 SYGVQD (reference sequence). The germline V and J ends were trimmed by 5 bases and 0 bases, with 10 bases remaining between them. The CDR3 loop spans 15 amino acids. The CDR3 region has the DNA TGCGCCAGCAGTTCCGACAGTGCAACTAATGAAAAACTGTTTTTT. Protein sequence: CASSSDSATNEKLFF.

The V gene is TRBV4-1, the J gene TRBJ1-5; D not resolved. There are 15 residues in the CDR3. From germline, CDR1 is MGHRA and CDR2 YSYEKL. Trimming took 2 bases from V and 3 from J, leaving 11 bases between them. The CDR3 nucleotides read TGCGCCAGCAGCCAACTAACGGGGTACAATCAGCCCCAGCATTTT. Its translation: CASSQLTGYNQPQHF.

V usage is TRBV5-1 and J usage is TRBJ1-4; D may be TRBD1 (6 bases). CDR3 length equals 15 residues. V lost 1 base and J 7 bases, leaving 14 bases between the germline ends. Germline CDR1 reads SGHRS; CDR2 reads YFSETQ. The CDR3 bases are TGCGCCAGCAGCTTGAGCCAGGGGAGTGGTGAAAAACTGTTTTTT. Translation gives CASSLSQGSGEKLFF.

The DNA for the CDR3 is TGTGCCAGCACCCTACGACAGGGTGGCGAGCAGTACTTC. It specifies CASTLRQGGEQYF. The chain has TRBV12-3 or TRBV12-4 and TRBJ2-7; TRBD1 aligns across 7 bases. The CDR3 covers 13 residues. With V trimmed by 7 bases and J by 6 bases, 9 bases remained unmatched.

V usage is TRBV5-1 and J usage is TRBJ1-5; TRBD1 agrees at 10 bases. V trimming: 4 bases; J trimming: 5 bases; junction bases outside the gene matches: 12. The CDR3 is made up of 17 amino acids. Germline V CDR1 and CDR2: SGHRS, YFSETQ. CDR3 loop: CASSPGSGTGAYQPQHF. For the CDR3, the DNA is TGCGCCAGCAGCCCCGGGTCCGGGACAGGGGCCTATCAGCCCCAGCATTTT.

The V gene is TRBV10-3, the J gene TRBJ1-2; weak D call: TRBD1 (5 bases). The CDR3 is made up of 14 amino acids. Germline V CDR1 and CDR2: ENHRY, SYGVKD. V dropped 11 bases and J dropped 1 base, with 17 bases sitting between them. CDR3 DNA: TGTGCCGTCTCCAGCGGGGGGGGTAACTATGGCTACACCTTC. Translating gives CAVSSGGGNYGYTF.

This clone was observed a few times. The V call is TRBV6-4, the J call TRBJ1-2; D is undetermined. This CDR3 region has 15 residues. V was cut by 0 bases and J by 5 bases, with 13 bases left in between. Germline V gene lookup returns CDR1 MRHNA and CDR2 SNTAGT. As DNA, the CDR3 is TGTGCCAGCAGTGACTCGAATGCGGCCCCATATGGCTACACCTTC. Amino acid sequence: CASSDSNAAPYGYTF.

This chain connects TRBV27 to TRBJ2-7; D is unclear. V was cut by 5 bases and J by 0 bases, with 11 bases left in between. CDR3 length: 14 residues. CDR1 is MNHEY and CDR2 is SMNVEV in the germline V gene (reference sequence). The CDR3 reads CASSASGSSYEQYF. The CDR3 DNA follows: TGTGCCAGCAGTGCTTCAGGTAGCTCCTACGAGCAGTACTTC.

This clone has more than one count but fewer than ten. The gene calls are TRBV6-5 and TRBJ1-6; TRBD1 is a possible D gene (5 bases). CDR1 and CDR2 (germline): MNHEY, SVGAGI. V was pared by 2 bases and J by 9 bases, with 14 bases between. This CDR3 comprises 15 residues. Here the CDR3 DNA reads TGTGCCAGCAGTTACGATACTGCCCAGGGTTCACCCCTCCACTTT. Its translation: CASSYDTAQGSPLHF.